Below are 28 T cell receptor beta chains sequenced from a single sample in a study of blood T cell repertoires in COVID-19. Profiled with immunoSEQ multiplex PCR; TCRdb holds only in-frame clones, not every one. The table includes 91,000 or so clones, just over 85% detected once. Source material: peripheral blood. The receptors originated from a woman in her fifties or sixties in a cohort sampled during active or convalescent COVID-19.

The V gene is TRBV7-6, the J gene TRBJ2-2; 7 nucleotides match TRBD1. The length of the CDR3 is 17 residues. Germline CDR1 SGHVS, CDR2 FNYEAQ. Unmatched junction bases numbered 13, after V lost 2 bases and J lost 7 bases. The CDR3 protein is CASSLFLLGGRDGELFF. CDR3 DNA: TGTGCCAGCAGCTTATTCTTATTAGGGGGCCGGGACGGGGAGCTGTTTTTT.

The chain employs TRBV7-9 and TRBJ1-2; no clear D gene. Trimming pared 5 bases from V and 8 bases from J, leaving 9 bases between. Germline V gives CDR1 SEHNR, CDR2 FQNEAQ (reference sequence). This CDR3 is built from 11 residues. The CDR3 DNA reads TGTGCCAGCAGCCCCGGGAGGGGCTACACCTTC. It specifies CASSPGRGYTF.

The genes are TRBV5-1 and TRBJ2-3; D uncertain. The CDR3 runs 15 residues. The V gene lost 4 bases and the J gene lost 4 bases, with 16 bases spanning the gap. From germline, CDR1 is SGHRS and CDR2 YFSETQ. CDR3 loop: CASSGATTIADTQYF. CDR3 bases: TGCGCCAGCAGCGGAGCAACTACGATAGCAGATACGCAGTATTTT.

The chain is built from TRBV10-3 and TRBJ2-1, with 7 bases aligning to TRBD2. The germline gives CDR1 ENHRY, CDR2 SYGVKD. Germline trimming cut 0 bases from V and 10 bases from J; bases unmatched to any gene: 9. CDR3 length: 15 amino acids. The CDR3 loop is CAISESRRELDEQFF. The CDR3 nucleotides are TGTGCCATCAGTGAGTCAAGGCGGGAGCTGGACGAGCAGTTCTTC.

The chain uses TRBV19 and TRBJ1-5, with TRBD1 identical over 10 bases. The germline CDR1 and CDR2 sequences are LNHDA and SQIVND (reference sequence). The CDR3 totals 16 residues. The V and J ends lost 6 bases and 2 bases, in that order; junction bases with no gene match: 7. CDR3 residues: CASSGDRGLGNQPQHF. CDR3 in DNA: TGTGCCAGTAGCGGGGACAGGGGATTGGGCAATCAGCCCCAGCATTTT.

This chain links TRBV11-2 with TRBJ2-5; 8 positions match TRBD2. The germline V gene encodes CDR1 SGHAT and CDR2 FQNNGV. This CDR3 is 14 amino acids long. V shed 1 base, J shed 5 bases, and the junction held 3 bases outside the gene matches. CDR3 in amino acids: CASSLGPGGETQYF. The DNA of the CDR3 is TGTGCCAGCAGCTTAGGGCCGGGGGGGGAGACCCAGTACTTC.

DNA of the CDR3: TGCAGCGCATTAGCGTCAGATACGCAGTATTTT. The encoded protein is CSALASDTQYF. The chain combines TRBV29-1 with TRBJ2-3, with D possibly being TRBD2 (5 bases). Germline CDR1 SQVTM, CDR2 ANQGSEA. There are 11 residues in the CDR3. Trimming took 7 bases from V and 4 from J, leaving 9 bases between them.

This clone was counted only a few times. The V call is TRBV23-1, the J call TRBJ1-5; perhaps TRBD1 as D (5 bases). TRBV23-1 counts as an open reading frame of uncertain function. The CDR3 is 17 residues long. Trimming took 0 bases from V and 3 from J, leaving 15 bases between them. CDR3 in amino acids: CASSQSLGTRPNQPQHF. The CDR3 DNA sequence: TGCGCCAGCAGTCAATCGTTGGGGACTAGGCCCAATCAGCCCCAGCATTTT.

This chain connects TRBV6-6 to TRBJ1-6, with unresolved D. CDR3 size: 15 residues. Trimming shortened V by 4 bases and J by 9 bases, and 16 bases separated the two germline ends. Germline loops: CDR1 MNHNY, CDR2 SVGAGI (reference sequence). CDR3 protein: CASSWPWEIRSPLHF. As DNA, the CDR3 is TGTGCCAGCAGTTGGCCCTGGGAGATTCGTTCACCCCTCCACTTT.

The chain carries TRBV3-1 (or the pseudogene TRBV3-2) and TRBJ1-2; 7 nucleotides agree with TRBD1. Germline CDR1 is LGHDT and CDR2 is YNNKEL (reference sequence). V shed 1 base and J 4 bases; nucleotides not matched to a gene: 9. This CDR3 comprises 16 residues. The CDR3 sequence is CASSQATGALAYGYTF. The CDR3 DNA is TGTGCCAGCAGCCAAGCTACAGGGGCCTTGGCCTATGGCTACACCTTC.

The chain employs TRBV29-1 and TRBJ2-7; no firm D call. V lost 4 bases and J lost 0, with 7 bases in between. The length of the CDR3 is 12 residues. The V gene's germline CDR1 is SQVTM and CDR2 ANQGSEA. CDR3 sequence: CSVGMSSYEQYF. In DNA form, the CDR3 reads TGCAGCGTTGGAATGAGCTCCTACGAGCAGTACTTC.

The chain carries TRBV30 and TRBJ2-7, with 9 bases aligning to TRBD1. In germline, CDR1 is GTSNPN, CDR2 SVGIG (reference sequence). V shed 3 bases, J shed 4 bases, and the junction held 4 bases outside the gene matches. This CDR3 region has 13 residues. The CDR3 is CAWSTGTGYEQYF. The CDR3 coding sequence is TGTGCCTGGAGCACTGGGACAGGGTACGAGCAGTACTTC.

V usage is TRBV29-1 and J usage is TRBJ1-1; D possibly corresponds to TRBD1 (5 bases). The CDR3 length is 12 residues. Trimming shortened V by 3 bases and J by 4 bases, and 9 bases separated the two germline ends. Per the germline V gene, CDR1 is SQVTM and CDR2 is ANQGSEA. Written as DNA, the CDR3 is TGCAGCGTTGAGCAGGGTCGCACTGAAGCTTTCTTT. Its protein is CSVEQGRTEAFF.

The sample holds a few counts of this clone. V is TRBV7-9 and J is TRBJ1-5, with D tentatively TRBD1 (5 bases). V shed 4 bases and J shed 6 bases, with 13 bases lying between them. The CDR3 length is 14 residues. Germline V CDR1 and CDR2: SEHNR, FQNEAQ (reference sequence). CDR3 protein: CASSWGGGVQPQHF. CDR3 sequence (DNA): TGTGCCAGCAGCTGGGGGGGAGGGGTTCAGCCCCAGCATTTT.

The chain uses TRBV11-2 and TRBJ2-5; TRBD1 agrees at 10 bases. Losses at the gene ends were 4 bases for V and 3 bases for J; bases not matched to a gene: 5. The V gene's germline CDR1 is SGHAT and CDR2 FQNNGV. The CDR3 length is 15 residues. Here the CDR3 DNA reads TGTGCCAGCAGCTCTGCGGACAGGGGGGAAGAGACCCAGTACTTC. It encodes CASSSADRGEETQYF.

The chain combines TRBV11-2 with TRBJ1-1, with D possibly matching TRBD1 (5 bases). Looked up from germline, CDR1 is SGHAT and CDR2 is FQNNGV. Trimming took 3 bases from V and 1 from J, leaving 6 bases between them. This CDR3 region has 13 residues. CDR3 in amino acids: CASSFRGNTEAFF. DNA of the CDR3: TGTGCCAGCAGCTTTAGGGGGAACACTGAAGCTTTCTTT.

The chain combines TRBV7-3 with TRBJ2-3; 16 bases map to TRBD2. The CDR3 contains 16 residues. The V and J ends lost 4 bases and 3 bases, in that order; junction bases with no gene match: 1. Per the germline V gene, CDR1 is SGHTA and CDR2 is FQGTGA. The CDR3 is CASSSGLAGGTDTQYF. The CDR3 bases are TGTGCCAGCAGCTCGGGACTAGCGGGGGGGACAGATACGCAGTATTTT. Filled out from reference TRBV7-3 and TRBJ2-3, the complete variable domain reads GAGVSQTPSNKVTEKGKYVELRCDPISGHTALYWYRQSLGQGPEFLIYFQGTGAADDSGLPNDRFFAVRPEGSVSTLKIQRTERGDSAVYLCASSSGLAGGTDTQYFGPGTRLTVL.

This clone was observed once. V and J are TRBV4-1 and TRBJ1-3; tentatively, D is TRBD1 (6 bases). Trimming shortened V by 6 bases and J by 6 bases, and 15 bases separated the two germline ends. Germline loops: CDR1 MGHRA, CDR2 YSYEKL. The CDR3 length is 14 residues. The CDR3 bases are TGCGCCAGCAGGAGGGGGATGGGGGAAAACACCATATATTTT. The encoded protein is CASRRGMGENTIYF.

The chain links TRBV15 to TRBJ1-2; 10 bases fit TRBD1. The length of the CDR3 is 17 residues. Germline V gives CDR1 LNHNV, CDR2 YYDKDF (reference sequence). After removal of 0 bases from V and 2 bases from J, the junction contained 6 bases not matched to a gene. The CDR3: CATSRDQGQGRNYGYTF. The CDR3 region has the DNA TGTGCCACCAGCAGAGATCAGGGACAGGGGAGGAACTATGGCTACACCTTC.

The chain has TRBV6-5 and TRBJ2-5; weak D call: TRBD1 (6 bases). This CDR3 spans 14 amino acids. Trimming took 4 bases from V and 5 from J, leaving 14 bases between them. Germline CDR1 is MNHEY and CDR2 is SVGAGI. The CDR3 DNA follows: TGTGCCAGCAGTTCGACAGGCCAAGGGGAGACCCAGTACTTC. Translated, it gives CASSSTGQGETQYF.

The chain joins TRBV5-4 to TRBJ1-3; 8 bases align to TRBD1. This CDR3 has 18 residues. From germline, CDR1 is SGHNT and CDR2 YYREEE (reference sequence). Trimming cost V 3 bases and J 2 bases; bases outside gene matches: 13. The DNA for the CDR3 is TGTGCCAGCAGCTGGCACAGGGGGGAAGCCGGGGCTGGAAACACCATATATTTT. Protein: CASSWHRGEAGAGNTIYF.

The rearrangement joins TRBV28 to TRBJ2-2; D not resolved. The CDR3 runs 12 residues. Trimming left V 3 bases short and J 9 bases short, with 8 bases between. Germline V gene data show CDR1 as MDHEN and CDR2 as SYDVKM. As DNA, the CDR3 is TGTGCCAGCAGTTTTTTGGCCCGGGAGCTGTTTTTT. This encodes CASSFLARELFF.

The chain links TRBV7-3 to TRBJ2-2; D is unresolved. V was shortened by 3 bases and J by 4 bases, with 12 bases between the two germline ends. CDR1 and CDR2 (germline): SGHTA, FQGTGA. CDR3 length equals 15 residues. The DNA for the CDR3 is TGTGCCAGCAGCTTCCTTCCGAGGAGCACCGGGGAGCTGTTTTTT. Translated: CASSFLPRSTGELFF. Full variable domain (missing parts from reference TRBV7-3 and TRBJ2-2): GAGVSQTPSNKVTEKGKYVELRCDPISGHTALYWYRQSLGQGPEFLIYFQGTGAADDSGLPNDRFFAVRPEGSVSTLKIQRTERGDSAVYLCASSFLPRSTGELFFGEGSRLTVL.

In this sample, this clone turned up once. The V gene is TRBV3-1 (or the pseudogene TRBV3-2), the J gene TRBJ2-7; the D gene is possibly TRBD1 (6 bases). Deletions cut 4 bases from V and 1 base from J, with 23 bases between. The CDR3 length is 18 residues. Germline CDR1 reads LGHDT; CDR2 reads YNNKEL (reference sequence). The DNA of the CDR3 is TGTGCCAGCAGCCCGGGACACCCAAGGGGGTCTATATCCTACGAGCAGTACTTC. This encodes CASSPGHPRGSISYEQYF.

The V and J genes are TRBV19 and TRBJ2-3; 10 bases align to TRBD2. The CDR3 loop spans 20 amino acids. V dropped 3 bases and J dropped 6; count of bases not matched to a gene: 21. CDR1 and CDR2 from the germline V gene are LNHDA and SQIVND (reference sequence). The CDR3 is CASSIRARKGLAGGLDTQYF. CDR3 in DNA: TGTGCCAGTAGTATTAGAGCTAGAAAGGGGTTAGCGGGAGGTTTGGATACGCAGTATTTT.

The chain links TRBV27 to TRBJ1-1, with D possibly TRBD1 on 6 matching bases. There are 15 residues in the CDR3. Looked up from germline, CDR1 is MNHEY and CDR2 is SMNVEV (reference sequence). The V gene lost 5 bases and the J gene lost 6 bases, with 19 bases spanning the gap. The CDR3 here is CASSIGTTVGAEAFF. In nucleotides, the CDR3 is TGTGCCAGCAGTATAGGGACAACAGTCGGGGCTGAAGCTTTCTTT.

The CDR3 spells CASRVGQGYGYTF. Here the CDR3 DNA reads TGTGCCAGCAGGGTGGGACAGGGGTATGGCTACACCTTC. This sequence joins TRBV6-5 and TRBJ1-2; 10 positions match TRBD1. Germline V gene sequence: CDR1 MNHEY, CDR2 SVGAGI. The CDR3 sequence is 13 residues long. V shed 6 bases and J 5 bases; nucleotides not matched to a gene: 3.

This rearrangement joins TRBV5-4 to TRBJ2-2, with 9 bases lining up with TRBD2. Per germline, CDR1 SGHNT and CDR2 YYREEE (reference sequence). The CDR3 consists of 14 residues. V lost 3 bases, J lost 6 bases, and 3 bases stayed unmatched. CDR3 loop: CASSSAGGAGELFF. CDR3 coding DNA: TGTGCCAGCAGCTCCGCGGGGGGGGCCGGGGAGCTGTTTTTT.